A single sample is the source of the 10 T cell receptor beta chains below, sequenced in a study of cytomegalovirus exposure and HLA in healthy donors. 13 Jbeta primers and 60 Vbeta primers were used for the PCR. Produced via immunoSEQ multiplex PCR; TCRdb's table is partial and in-frame only. The table has 150,000 to 200,000 clones, around nine tenths seen once; the top ten hold 1.5% to 2%. Source material: PBMCs. Receptors were obtained from a woman aged 18-29 years in good health and CMV-seronegative.

V is TRBV2 and J is TRBJ2-7, with no clear D. The germline V gene encodes CDR1 SNHLY and CDR2 FYNNEI. This CDR3 is 16 amino acids long. Trimming took 2 bases from V and 4 from J, leaving 18 bases between them. This CDR3 reads CASSEPVQKTRYEQYF. The CDR3 nucleotides are TGTGCCAGCAGTGAACCGGTCCAGAAAACGAGGTACGAGCAGTACTTC.

A few counts support this clone. The V gene is TRBV4-2, the J gene TRBJ1-4; D call uncertain. The V gene lost 0 bases and the J gene lost 4 bases, with 12 bases spanning the gap. Germline CDR1 LGHNA, CDR2 YNFKEQ. The CDR3 consists of 16 residues. This CDR3 reads CASSQDLAVYNEKLFF. In DNA form, the CDR3 reads TGTGCCAGCAGCCAAGATTTGGCCGTTTATAATGAAAAACTGTTTTTT.

Details on this clone: A read error may produce the germline difference seen at one junction end. V is TRBV7-2 and J is TRBJ2-1; 11 bases are a match to TRBD2. This CDR3 has 15 residues. From germline, CDR1 is SGHTA and CDR2 FQGNSA. The CDR3 is CANSLVISGGGEQFF. CDR3 DNA sequence: TGTGCCAACAGCTTAGTGATTAGCGGGGGGGGTGAGCAGTTCTTC.

V gene TRBV5-5 combines with J gene TRBJ1-5; no firm D call. The CDR3 totals 14 residues. Germline loops: CDR1 SGHKS, CDR2 YYEKEE (reference sequence). The ends were cut back, 0 bases at V and 4 bases at J, with 8 bases in the middle. CDR3 protein: CASSLGPENQPQHF. In DNA form, the CDR3 reads TGTGCCAGCAGCTTGGGACCGGAGAATCAGCCCCAGCATTTT.

This chain uses TRBV4-1 with TRBJ2-7; D possibly corresponds to TRBD1 (6 bases). Germline V lookup: CDR1 MGHRA, CDR2 YSYEKL. Trimming left V 0 bases short and J 0 bases short, with 12 bases between. The CDR3 covers 16 residues. The chain's CDR3 is CASSQEKDSVSYEQYF. CDR3 coding DNA: TGCGCCAGCAGCCAAGAGAAGGACAGCGTCTCCTACGAGCAGTACTTC.

The chain joins TRBV7-9 to TRBJ1-2, with D unresolved. The V end was cut by 3 bases, the J end by 1 base, with 6 bases between. Germline V gene lookup returns CDR1 SEHNR and CDR2 FQNEAQ (reference sequence). This CDR3 has 13 amino acids. CDR3 amino acids: CASSFPDNYGYTF. The CDR3 bases are TGTGCCAGCAGCTTCCCAGATAACTATGGCTACACCTTC.

The gene calls are TRBV7-9 and TRBJ1-1; D gene uncertain. The CDR3 consists of 17 residues. Between the trimmed V and J ends, which lost 1 base and 2 bases, there was a span of 17 bases. The germline V gene has CDR1 SEHNR and CDR2 FQNEAQ (reference sequence). Here the CDR3 reads CASSLVPGPNINTEAFF. CDR3 DNA sequence: TGTGCCAGCAGCTTAGTTCCGGGTCCTAATATTAACACTGAAGCTTTCTTT.

This clone was detected only once. The chain couples TRBV6-6 to TRBJ1-1, with D perhaps matching TRBD1 (6 bases). Trimming took 6 bases from V and 2 from J, leaving 19 bases between them. Germline CDR1 and CDR2: MNHNY and SVGAGI (reference sequence). The CDR3 spans 16 residues. The CDR3 here is CASSRPGGAGNTEAFF. The CDR3 DNA reads TGTGCCAGCAGCCGCCCCGGGGGGGCGGGAAACACTGAAGCTTTCTTT.

The rearrangement links TRBV9 to TRBJ2-3, with 7 bases lining up with TRBD2. Looked up from germline, CDR1 is SGDLS and CDR2 is YYNGEE. This CDR3 is built from 16 residues. Germline trimming cut 3 bases from V and 5 bases from J; bases unmatched to any gene: 12. The chain's CDR3 is CASSDPGGDSLDTQYF. The CDR3 bases are TGTGCCAGCAGCGACCCTGGGGGGGATTCATTAGATACGCAGTATTTT.

The chain couples TRBV10-2 to TRBJ1-6; the match to TRBD1 covers 9 bases. Germline values: CDR1 WSHSY, CDR2 SAAADI. This CDR3 spans 14 amino acids. J lost 9 bases, V lost 5 bases, and 5 bases had no gene match. CDR3 amino acids: CASSPGQGGSPLHF. The CDR3 DNA reads TGCGCCAGCAGTCCGGGACAGGGTGGTTCACCCCTCCACTTT.